Given below is one T cell receptor (beta chain) in context. Its target is not known. The J segment lost 3 bases and the V segment lost 0 bases, leaving 6 bases of the junction unmatched. The CDR3 runs 17 residues. In germline, CDR1 is MGHRA, CDR2 YSYEKL. This entry comes from a study of cytomegalovirus exposure and HLA in healthy donors. Study-level findings and limits: The sole available immune exposure information was CMV serostatus.

PCR amplification relied on 60 Vbeta primers (plus 13 Jbeta primers). Profiled with immunoSEQ multiplex PCR; TCRdb holds only in-frame clones, not every one. The data hold 130,000 to 150,000 clones, with 78% observed a single time. The specimen sequenced was PBMCs. The V gene is TRBV4-1, the J gene TRBJ1-3; TRBD1 aligns across 9 bases. This clonotype was obtained from a female donor in good health and CMV-seronegative. The CDR3 DNA reads as TGCGCCAGCAGCCAAGAGTCCCGGGACAGGGTTGGAAACACCATATATTTT. Translating gives CASSQESRDRVGNTIYF.